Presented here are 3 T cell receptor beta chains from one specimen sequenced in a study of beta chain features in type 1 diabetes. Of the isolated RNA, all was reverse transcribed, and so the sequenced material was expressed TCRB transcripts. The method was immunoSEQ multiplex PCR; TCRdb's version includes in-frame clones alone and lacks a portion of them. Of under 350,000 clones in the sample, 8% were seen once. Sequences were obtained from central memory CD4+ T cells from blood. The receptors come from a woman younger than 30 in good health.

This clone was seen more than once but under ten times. CDR3 coding DNA: TGTGCCAGCTCACCACAAATAGGTCTTAGCAATGAGCAGTTCTTC. Translation gives CASSPQIGLSNEQFF. This chain links TRBV18 with TRBJ2-1; the D is unclear. CDR1 is KGHSH and CDR2 is LQKENI in the germline V gene. CDR3 size: 15 residues. V was trimmed by 1 base and J by 6 bases, leaving 13 bases between them. Supplemented by reference TRBV18 and TRBJ2-1, the full variable domain reads NAGVMQNPRHLVRRRGQEARLRCSPMKGHSHVYWYRQLPEEGLKFMVYLQKENIIDESGMPKERFSAEFPKEGPSILRIQQVVRGDSAAYFCASSPQIGLSNEQFFGPGTRLTVL.

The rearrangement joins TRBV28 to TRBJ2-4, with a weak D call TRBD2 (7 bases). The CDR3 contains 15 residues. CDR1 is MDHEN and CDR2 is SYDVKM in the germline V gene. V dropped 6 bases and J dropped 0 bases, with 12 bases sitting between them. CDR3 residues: CASRTGGLAKNIQYF. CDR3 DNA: TGTGCCAGCAGAACCGGGGGGCTAGCCAAAAACATTCAGTACTTC.

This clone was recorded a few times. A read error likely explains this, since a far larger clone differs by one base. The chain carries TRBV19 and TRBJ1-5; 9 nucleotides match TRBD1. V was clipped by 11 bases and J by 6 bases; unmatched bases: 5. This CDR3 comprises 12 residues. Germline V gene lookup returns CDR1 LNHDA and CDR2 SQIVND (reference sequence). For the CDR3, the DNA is TGTGCCCGCACAGGGGGCCGTCAGCCCCAGCATTTT. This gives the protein CARTGGRQPQHF.